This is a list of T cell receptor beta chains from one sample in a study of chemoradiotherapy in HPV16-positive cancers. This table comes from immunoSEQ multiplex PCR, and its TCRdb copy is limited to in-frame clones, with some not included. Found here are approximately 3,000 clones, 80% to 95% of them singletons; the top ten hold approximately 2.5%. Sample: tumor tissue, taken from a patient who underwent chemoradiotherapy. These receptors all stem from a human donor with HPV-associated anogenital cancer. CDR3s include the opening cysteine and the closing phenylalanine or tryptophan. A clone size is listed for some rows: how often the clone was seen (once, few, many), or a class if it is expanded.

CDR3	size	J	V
CASSVELGKDEQYF	NA	TRBJ2-7	TRBV9
CAISGEGASYYEQYF	NA	TRBJ2-7	TRBV10-3
CASSPSGGVNTEAFF	NA	TRBJ1-1	TRBV7-9
CASSLDRATEAFF	NA	TRBJ1-1	TRBV4-1
CASSPTLTSYGYTF	NA	TRBJ1-2	TRBV28
CASSELGARSYEQYF	few	TRBJ2-7	TRBV25-1
CAWSVTSGVEQYF	once	TRBJ2-7	TRBV30
CASSHQLAEPGNEQFF	few	TRBJ2-1	TRBV7-9
CASSFGSGGADTQYF	once	TRBJ2-3	TRBV27
CASSRGRTSGNTIYF	NA	TRBJ1-3	TRBV6-5
CASTRGDGRLNGYTF	NA	TRBJ1-2	TRBV19
CASSVTGAYNEQFF	NA	TRBJ2-1	TRBV2
CASSIVRDRDQPQHF	NA	TRBJ1-5	TRBV19
CASTSVGTGELFF	NA	TRBJ2-2	TRBV6-1
CASSQAQGTGIITNEKLFF	NA	TRBJ1-4	TRBV4-2
CASSPPGTRNTEAFF	NA	TRBJ1-1	TRBV6-5
CASSRGQGKGEQYF	NA	TRBJ2-5	TRBV18
CASRRDKWGAFF	NA	TRBJ1-1	TRBV6-1
CASSRAGDSSYEQYF	NA	TRBJ2-7	TRBV7-3
CASYTGYGEKLFF	NA	TRBJ1-4	TRBV19
CASSRRRQGRWETQYF	NA	TRBJ2-5	TRBV11-3
CASSASGDSGNTIYF	NA	TRBJ1-3	TRBV6-4
CASSITRNQPQHF	once	TRBJ1-5	TRBV19
CASSESLNTEAFF	few	TRBJ1-1	TRBV5-1
CASSMQGGGPQHF	NA	TRBJ1-5	TRBV2
CASSNDLAGGPGEQFF	NA	TRBJ2-1	TRBV7-9
CASSLEGRGDPLSAEAFF	NA	TRBJ1-1	TRBV5-1
CASSRIAGGVYNEQFF	NA	TRBJ2-1	TRBV14
CSVEFNPNTEAFF	NA	TRBJ1-1	TRBV29-1
CAWRTGTDTQYF	NA	TRBJ2-3	TRBV30
CASSPLPSSGNTIYF	NA	TRBJ1-3	TRBV7-7
CASSLGDRNEQFF	NA	TRBJ2-1	TRBV5-1
CASSNEGGSYNEQFF	few	TRBJ2-1	TRBV19
CASSIGGGAGSEQYF	NA	TRBJ2-7	TRBV19
CASSQEGGIVQYF	NA	TRBJ2-7	TRBV4-3
CASSQDRAGRELFF	NA	TRBJ2-2	TRBV4-1
CASSLPDRGAYEQYF	NA	TRBJ2-7	TRBV7-2
CASKNRSGNTIYF	NA	TRBJ1-3	TRBV18
CASSFPYLNYGYTF	NA	TRBJ1-2	TRBV5-6
CSVGGTGTGELFF	NA	TRBJ2-2	TRBV29-1
CASSYGKAGSYEQYF	NA	TRBJ2-7	TRBV6-5
CASSLMAGQETQYF	NA	TRBJ2-5	TRBV7-3
CASRVRGEETQYF	once	TRBJ2-5	TRBV19
CASRPLAGETYEQYF	NA	TRBJ2-7	TRBV6-6
CASSLLGRANEQFF	NA	TRBJ2-1	TRBV28
CASNINFTGELFF	NA	TRBJ2-2	TRBV19
CASSPDITGELFF	NA	TRBJ2-2	TRBV5-5
CASRAAGDTQYF	NA	TRBJ2-3	TRBV2
CASSPEVYEQYF	NA	TRBJ2-7	TRBV18
CASSTRVEAFF	NA	TRBJ1-1	TRBV2
CASSPRYNTEAFF	NA	TRBJ1-1	TRBV4-3